The 3 T cell receptor beta chains below all came from one sample that was sequenced in a study of blood T cell repertoires in COVID-19 (dated by TCRdb to 2020 to 2022). Libraries were built with the immunoSEQ multiplex PCR assay. What TCRdb holds here is the immuneACCESS table cut down to in-frame rearrangements. Part of the clones is not present; checked against another copy, under half of the missing clones reflect an unresolved V gene, and the others are unexplained. This sample holds some 300,000 clones; roughly nine tenths were observed only once. The ten largest clones represent approximately 2.9% of the sample. The sequenced sample was PBMCs or T cells enriched from blood (not recorded which). The receptors come from a woman aged 45-59 years who had been exposed to COVID-19.

The chain carries TRBV10-3 and TRBJ1-6, with D possibly TRBD1 on 6 matching bases. The CDR3 is made up of 16 amino acids. Trimming left V 3 bases short and J 5 bases short, with 14 bases between. Germline values: CDR1 ENHRY, CDR2 SYGVKD. Here the CDR3 DNA reads TGTGCCATCAGTGAATCGAGGACAGAGAATAATTCACCCCTCCACTTT. Its protein product is CAISESRTENNSPLHF.

This chain uses TRBV6-6 with TRBJ2-7; possibly TRBD1 for D (6 bases). V lost 8 bases, J lost 5 bases, and 16 bases lay in between. Germline V gene data show CDR1 as MNHNY and CDR2 as SVGAGI (reference sequence). CDR3 size: 13 residues. CDR3 amino acids: CASRKQGPHEQYF. CDR3 in DNA: TGTGCCAGCCGGAAACAGGGACCCCACGAGCAGTACTTC.

The chain combines TRBV3-1 (or the pseudogene TRBV3-2) with TRBJ1-1; TRBD1 is a possible D gene (5 bases). Germline V gene lookup returns CDR1 LGHDT and CDR2 YNNKEL (reference sequence). The CDR3 is 13 amino acids. Trimming shortened V by 4 bases and J by 1 base, and 7 bases separated the two germline ends. CDR3: CASSPQGNTEAFF. CDR3 coding DNA: TGTGCCAGCAGCCCCCAGGGGAACACTGAAGCTTTCTTT.